A selection of T cell receptor beta chains follows, all from one sample in a study of blood T cells in healthy people across ages. TCRdb analysed the 5' RACE reads with MiXCR anew, one entry per CDR3 protein. Here the sample spans some 700,000 distinct CDR3 sequences, about a fifth being singletons. Sequenced sample: blood. The receptors stem from an older man in good health. CDR3s include the opening cysteine and the closing phenylalanine or tryptophan. A D gene is named only where the DNA matches it firmly. Part of the rows lack a size; the others show once, few, many or a class for expanded clones.

V: TRBV12-3/TRBV12-4; size: .; D: .; J: TRBJ2-1; CDR3: CASQVGLINEQFF; DNA: TGTGCCAGCCAGGTGGGGCTTATCAATGAGCAGTTCTTC
V: TRBV27; size: .; D: TRBD1; J: TRBJ1-4; CDR3: CARGRDSCLGEKLFF; DNA: TGTGCCCGGGGGCGGGACAGCTGCTTGGGTGAAAAACTGTTTTTT
V: TRBV20-1; size: few; D: .; J: TRBJ2-3; CDR3: CSASWSRTSTDTQYF; DNA: TGCAGTGCATCATGGAGTCGGACTAGCACAGATACGCAGTATTTT
V: TRBV20-1; size: .; D: .; J: TRBJ2-1; CDR3: CSQRTTYNEQFF; DNA: TGCAGCCAGAGGACAACCTACAATGAGCAGTTCTTC
V: TRBV7-6; size: few; D: .; J: TRBJ2-3; CDR3: CASSLGDGGLDTQYF; DNA: TGTGCCAGCAGCTTAGGGGACGGAGGCCTAGATACGCAGTATTTT
V: TRBV28; size: .; D: .; J: TRBJ1-2; CDR3: CASSNPARGGRGYTF; DNA: TGTGCCAGCAGTAATCCGGCTCGGGGGGGGCGGGGCTACACCTTC
V: TRBV27; size: .; D: TRBD1; J: TRBJ2-6; CDR3: CASRRTGGASGANVLTF; DNA: TGTGCCAGCAGGCGAACAGGGGGCGCATCTGGGGCCAACGTCCTGACTTTC
V: TRBV29-1; size: few; D: .; J: TRBJ2-1; CDR3: CSVVFAQINYNEQFF; DNA: TGCAGCGTTGTCTTCGCACAGATAAATTACAATGAGCAGTTCTTC
V: TRBV6-5; size: .; D: .; J: TRBJ1-4; CDR3: CASRPRGRTEKLFF; DNA: TGTGCCAGCAGGCCTCGGGGGAGGACTGAAAAACTGTTTTTT
V: TRBV20-1; size: .; D: .; J: TRBJ1-5; CDR3: CSANSGGNQPQHF; DNA: TGCAGTGCTAATAGTGGGGGAAATCAGCCCCAGCATTTT
V: TRBV10-3; size: few; D: .; J: TRBJ2-1; CDR3: CAISDPTGGAYNEQFF; DNA: TGTGCCATCAGTGACCCCACAGGGGGGGCCTACAATGAGCAGTTCTTC
V: TRBV20-1; size: .; D: TRBD1; J: TRBJ2-1; CDR3: CSGDRGHNEQFF; DNA: TGCAGTGGGGACAGGGGCCACAATGAGCAGTTCTTC
V: TRBV7-7; size: .; D: .; J: TRBJ2-5; CDR3: CASSSTTREFQYF; DNA: TGTGCCAGCAGCTCCACGACTAGGGAGTTCCAGTACTTC